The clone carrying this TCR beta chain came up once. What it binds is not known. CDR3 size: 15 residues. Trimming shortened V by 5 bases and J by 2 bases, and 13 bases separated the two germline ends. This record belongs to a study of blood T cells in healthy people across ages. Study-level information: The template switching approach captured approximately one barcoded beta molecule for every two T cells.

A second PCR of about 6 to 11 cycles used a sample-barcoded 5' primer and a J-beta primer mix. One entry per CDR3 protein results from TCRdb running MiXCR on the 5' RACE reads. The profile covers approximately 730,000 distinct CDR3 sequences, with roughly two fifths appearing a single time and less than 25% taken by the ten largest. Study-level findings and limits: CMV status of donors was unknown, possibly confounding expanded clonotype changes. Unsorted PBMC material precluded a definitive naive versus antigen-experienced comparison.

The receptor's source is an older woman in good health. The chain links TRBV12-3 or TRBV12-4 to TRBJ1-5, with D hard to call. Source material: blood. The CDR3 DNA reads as TGTGCCAGCAGTATTGGGTCAGGACGCAATCAGCCCCAGCATTTT. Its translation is CASSIGSGRNQPQHF.